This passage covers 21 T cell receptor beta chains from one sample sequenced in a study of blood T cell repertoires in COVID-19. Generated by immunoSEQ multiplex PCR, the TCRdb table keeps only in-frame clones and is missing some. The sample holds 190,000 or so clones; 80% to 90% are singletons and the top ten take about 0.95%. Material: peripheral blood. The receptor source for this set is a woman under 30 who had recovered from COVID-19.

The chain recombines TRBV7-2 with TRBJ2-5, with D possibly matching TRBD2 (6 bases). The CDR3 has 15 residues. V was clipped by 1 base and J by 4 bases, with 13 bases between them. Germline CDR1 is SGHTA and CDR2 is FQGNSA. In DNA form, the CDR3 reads TGTGCCAGCAGCTTAGAGGGAGGACTATTAGAGACCCAGTACTTC. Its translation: CASSLEGGLLETQYF.

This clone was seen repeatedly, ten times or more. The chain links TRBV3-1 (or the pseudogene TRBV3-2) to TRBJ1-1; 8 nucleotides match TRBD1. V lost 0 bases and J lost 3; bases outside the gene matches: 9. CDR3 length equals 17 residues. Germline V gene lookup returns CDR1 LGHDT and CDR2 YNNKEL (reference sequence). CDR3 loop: CASSQDSKGTGDTEAFF. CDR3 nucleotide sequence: TGTGCCAGCAGCCAAGACAGCAAGGGGACAGGAGACACTGAAGCTTTCTTT.

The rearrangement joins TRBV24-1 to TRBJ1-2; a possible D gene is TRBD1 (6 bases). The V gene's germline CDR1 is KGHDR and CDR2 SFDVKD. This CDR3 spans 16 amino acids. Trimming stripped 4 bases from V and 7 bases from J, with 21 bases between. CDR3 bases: TGTGCCACCAGTGACCCTAGCGGGGGGGCCAGAGGTGGCTACACCTTC. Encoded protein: CATSDPSGGARGGYTF.

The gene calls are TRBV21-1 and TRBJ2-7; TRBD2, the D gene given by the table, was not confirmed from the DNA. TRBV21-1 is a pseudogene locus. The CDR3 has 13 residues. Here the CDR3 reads CASSVRTRGEQYV. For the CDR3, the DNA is TGTGCCAGCAGCGTACGGACTAGAGGGGAGCAGTACGTC.

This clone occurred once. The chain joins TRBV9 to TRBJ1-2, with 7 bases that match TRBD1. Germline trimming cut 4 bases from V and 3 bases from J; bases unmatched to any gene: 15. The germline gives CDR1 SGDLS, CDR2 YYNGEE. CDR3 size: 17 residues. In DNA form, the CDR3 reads TGTGCCAGCAGCCCCCTTGGGAGCCAGGGGGGATACTATGGCTACACCTTC. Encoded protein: CASSPLGSQGGYYGYTF.

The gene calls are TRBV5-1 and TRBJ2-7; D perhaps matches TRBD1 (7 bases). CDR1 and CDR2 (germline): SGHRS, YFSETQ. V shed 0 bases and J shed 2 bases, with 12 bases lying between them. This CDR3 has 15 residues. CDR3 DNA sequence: TGCGCCAGCAGCTTGGAGGCGGGGACAGCCTACGAGCAGTACTTC. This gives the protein CASSLEAGTAYEQYF.

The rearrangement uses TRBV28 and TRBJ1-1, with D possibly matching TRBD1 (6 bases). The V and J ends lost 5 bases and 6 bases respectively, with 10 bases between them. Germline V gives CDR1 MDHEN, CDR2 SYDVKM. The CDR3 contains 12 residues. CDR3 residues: CASSISGAEAFF. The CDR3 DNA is TGTGCCAGCAGTATATCAGGGGCTGAAGCTTTCTTT.

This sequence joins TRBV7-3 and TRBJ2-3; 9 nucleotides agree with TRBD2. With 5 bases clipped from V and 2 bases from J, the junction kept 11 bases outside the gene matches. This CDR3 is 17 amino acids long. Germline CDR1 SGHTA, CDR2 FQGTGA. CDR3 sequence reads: CASSPPLAGEDTDTQYF. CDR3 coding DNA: TGTGCCAGCAGCCCCCCCTTAGCGGGAGAAGACACAGATACGCAGTATTTT.

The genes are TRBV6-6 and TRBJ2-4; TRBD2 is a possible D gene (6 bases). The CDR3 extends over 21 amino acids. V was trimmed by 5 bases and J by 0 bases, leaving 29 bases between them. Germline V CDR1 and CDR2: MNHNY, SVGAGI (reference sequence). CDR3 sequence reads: CASSRPQEPGRTILAKNIQYF. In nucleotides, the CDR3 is TGTGCCAGCAGTCGTCCCCAAGAGCCGGGACGGACTATCCTAGCCAAAAACATTCAGTACTTC.

The CDR3 protein is CASSLPYRENTEAFF. In DNA, the CDR3 is TGTGCCAGCAGCTTACCCTACAGGGAAAACACTGAAGCTTTCTTT. This chain connects TRBV7-9 to TRBJ1-1; the D gene is possibly TRBD1 (6 bases). V was trimmed by 2 bases and J by 2 bases, leaving 12 bases between them. Germline values: CDR1 SEHNR, CDR2 FQNEAQ (reference sequence). The CDR3 sequence is 15 residues long.

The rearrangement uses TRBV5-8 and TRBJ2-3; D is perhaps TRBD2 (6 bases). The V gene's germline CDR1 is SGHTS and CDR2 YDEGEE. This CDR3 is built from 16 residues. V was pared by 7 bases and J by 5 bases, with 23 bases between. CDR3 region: CASSPGDSPPLDTQYF. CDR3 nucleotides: TGTGCCAGCTCGCCGGGGGATAGCCCCCCCCTAGATACGCAGTATTTT.

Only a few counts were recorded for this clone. In nucleotides, the CDR3 is TGTGCCAGCACCAATGGGGGGGCAGAGCAGTTCTTC. Translated, it gives CASTNGGAEQFF. The rearrangement joins TRBV6-5 to TRBJ2-1; the D gene is possibly TRBD2 (7 bases). Trimming took 7 bases from V and 10 from J, leaving 14 bases between them. This CDR3 has 12 residues. The germline gives CDR1 MNHEY, CDR2 SVGAGI.

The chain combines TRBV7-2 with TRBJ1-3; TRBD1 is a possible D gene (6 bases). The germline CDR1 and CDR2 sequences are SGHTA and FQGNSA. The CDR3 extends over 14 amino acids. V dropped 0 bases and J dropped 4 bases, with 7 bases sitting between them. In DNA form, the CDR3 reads TGTGCCAGCAGCTTAGCAGGGACAGGAAACACCATATATTTT. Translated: CASSLAGTGNTIYF.

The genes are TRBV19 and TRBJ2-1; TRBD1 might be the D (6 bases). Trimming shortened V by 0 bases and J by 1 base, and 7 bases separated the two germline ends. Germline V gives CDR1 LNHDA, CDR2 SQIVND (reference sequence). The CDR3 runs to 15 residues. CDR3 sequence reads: CASSIDRGSYNEQFF. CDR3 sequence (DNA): TGTGCCAGTAGTATAGACAGGGGTTCCTACAATGAGCAGTTCTTC.

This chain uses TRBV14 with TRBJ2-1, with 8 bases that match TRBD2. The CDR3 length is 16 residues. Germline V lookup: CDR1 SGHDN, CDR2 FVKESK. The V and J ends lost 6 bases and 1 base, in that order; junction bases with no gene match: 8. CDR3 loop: CASSPSGSGSYNEQFF. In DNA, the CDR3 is TGTGCCAGCAGTCCCAGCGGGAGCGGGTCCTACAATGAGCAGTTCTTC. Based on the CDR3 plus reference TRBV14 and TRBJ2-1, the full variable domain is EAGVTQFPSHSVIEKGQTVTLRCDPISGHDNLYWYRRVMGKEIKFLLHFVKESKQDESGMPNNRFLAERTGGTYSTLKVQPAELEDSGVYFCASSPSGSGSYNEQFFGPGTRLTVL.

CDR3 in DNA: TGTGCCAGCAGGACGGGGGAGTATGGCTACACCTTC. Translating it yields CASRTGEYGYTF. The chain couples TRBV2 to TRBJ1-2; D is possibly TRBD1 (5 bases). From germline, CDR1 is SNHLY and CDR2 FYNNEI. The length of the CDR3 is 12 residues. V shed 6 bases and J shed 5 bases, with 10 bases lying between them.

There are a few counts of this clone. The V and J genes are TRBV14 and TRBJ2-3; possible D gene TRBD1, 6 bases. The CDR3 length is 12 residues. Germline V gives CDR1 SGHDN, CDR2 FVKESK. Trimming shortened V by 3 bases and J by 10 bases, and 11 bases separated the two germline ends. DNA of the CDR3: TGTGCCAGCAGCCAGCCAGGGGCTCCGCAGTATTTT. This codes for CASSQPGAPQYF.

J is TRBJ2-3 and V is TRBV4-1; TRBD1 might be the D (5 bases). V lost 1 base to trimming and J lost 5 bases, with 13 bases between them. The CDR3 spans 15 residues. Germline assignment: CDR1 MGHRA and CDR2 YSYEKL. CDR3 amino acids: CASSQGSGLGDTQYF. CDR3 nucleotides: TGCGCCAGCAGCCAAGGATCAGGGCTCGGAGATACGCAGTATTTT.

As DNA, the CDR3 is TGTGCCAGCAGCTTTTTAACAGGCACGGGTAGCTTTTACTCTGGAAACACCATATATTTT. The encoded protein is CASSFLTGTGSFYSGNTIYF. This rearrangement joins TRBV7-8 to TRBJ1-3; D is possibly TRBD1 (5 bases). Deletions cut 3 bases from V and 0 bases from J, with 24 bases between. Germline CDR1 and CDR2: SGHVS and FQNEAQ. This CDR3 has 20 amino acids. Using reference TRBV7-8 and TRBJ1-3 for the parts outside the CDR3, the full variable domain is GAGVSQSPRYKVAKRGQDVALRCDPISGHVSLFWYQQALGQGPEFLTYFQNEAQLDKSGLPSDRFFAERPEGSVSTLKIQRTQQEDSAVYLCASSFLTGTGSFYSGNTIYFGEGSWLTVV.

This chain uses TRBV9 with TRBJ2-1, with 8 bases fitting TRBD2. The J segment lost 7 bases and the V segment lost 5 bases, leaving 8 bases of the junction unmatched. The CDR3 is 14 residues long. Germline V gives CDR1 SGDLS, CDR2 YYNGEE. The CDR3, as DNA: TGTGCCAGCAGGCGGGGGGACGGTCGAAATGAGCAGTTCTTC. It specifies CASRRGDGRNEQFF.

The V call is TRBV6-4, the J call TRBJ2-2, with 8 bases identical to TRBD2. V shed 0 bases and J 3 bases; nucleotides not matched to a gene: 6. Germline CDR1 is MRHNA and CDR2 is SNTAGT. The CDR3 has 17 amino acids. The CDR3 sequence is CASSDSKRRGDTGELFF. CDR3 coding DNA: TGTGCCAGCAGTGACTCGAAACGGCGGGGGGACACCGGGGAGCTGTTTTTT.